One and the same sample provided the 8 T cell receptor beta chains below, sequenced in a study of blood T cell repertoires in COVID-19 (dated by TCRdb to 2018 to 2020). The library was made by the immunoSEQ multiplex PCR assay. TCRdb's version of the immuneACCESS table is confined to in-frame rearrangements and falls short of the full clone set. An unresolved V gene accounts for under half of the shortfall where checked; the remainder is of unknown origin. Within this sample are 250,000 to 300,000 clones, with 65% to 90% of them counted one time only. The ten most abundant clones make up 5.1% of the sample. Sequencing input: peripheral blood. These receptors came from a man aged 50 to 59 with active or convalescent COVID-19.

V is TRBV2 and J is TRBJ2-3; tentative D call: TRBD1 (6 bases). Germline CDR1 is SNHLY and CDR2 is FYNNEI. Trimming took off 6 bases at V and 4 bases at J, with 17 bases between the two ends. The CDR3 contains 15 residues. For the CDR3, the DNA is TGTGCCAGCAGCCCCCGGGACACAGGCGCAGATACGCAGTATTTT. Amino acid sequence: CASSPRDTGADTQYF. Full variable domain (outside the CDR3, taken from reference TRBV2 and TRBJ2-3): EPEVTQTPSHQVTQMGQEVILRCVPISNHLYFYWYRQILGQKVEFLVSFYNNEISEKSEIFDDQFSVERPDGSNFTLKIRSTKLEDSAMYFCASSPRDTGADTQYFGPGTRLTVL.

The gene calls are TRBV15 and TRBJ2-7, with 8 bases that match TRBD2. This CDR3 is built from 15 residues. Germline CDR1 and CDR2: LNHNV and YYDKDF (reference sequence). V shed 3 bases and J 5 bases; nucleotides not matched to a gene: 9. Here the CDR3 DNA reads TGTGCCACCAGCAGGCCGGGACTAGGAGGACACGAGCAGTACTTC. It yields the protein CATSRPGLGGHEQYF.

The CDR3 reads CASSPWTGGVGEQYF. The CDR3, as DNA: TGTGCCAGCTCACCTTGGACAGGGGGCGTCGGCGAGCAGTACTTC. The V gene is TRBV18, the J gene TRBJ2-7; 11 bases fit TRBD1. This CDR3 comprises 15 residues. Per the germline V gene, CDR1 is KGHSH and CDR2 is LQKENI. V lost 3 bases, J lost 6 bases, and 7 bases stayed unmatched.

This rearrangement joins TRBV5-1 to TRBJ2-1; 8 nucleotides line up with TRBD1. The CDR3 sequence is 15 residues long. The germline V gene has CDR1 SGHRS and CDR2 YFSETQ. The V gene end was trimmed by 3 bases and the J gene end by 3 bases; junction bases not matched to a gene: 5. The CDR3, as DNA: TGCGCCAGCAGCTGGGCAGGGGGCGACTACAATGAGCAGTTCTTC. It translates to CASSWAGGDYNEQFF.

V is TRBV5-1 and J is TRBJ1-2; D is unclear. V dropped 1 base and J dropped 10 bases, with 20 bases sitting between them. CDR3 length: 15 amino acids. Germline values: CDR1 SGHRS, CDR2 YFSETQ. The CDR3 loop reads CASSLPRPSGNYYTF. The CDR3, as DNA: TGCGCCAGCAGCTTGCCGCGGCCATCCGGGAACTACTACACCTTC.

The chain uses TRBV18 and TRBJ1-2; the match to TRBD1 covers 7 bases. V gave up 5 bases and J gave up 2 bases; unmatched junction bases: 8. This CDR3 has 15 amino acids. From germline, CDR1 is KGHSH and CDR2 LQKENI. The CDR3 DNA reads TGTGCCAGCTCAACAGGGACAGAGACCAACTATGGCTACACCTTC. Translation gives CASSTGTETNYGYTF.

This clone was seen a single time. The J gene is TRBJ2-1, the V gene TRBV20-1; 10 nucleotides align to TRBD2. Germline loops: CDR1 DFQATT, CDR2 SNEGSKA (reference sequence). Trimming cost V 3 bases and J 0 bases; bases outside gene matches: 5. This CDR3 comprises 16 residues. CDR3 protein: CSASPSGSISYNEQFF. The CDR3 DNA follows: TGCAGTGCTAGTCCTAGCGGGAGTATCTCCTACAATGAGCAGTTCTTC.

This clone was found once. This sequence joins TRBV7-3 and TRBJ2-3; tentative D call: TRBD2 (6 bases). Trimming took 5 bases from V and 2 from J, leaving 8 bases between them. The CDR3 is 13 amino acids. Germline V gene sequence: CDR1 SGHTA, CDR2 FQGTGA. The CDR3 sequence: CASSRLVTDTQYF. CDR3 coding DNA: TGTGCCAGCAGCAGACTAGTCACAGATACGCAGTATTTT.